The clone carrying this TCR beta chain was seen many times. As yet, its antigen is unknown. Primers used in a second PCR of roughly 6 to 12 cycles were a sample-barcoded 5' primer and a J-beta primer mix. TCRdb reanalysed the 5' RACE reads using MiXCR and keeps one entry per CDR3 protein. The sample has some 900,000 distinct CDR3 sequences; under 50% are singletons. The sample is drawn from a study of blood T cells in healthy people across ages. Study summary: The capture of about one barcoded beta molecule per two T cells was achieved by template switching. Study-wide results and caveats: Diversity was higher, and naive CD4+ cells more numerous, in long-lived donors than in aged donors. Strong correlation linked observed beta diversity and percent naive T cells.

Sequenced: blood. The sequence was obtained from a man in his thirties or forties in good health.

In DNA, the CDR3 is TGTGCCAGCAGCTTAGTACAGACCTACGAGCAGTACTTC. It specifies CASSLVQTYEQYF. This chain joins TRBV11-2 and TRBJ2-7; D is unresolved. The CDR3 spans 13 residues. Germline V gene sequence: CDR1 SGHAT, CDR2 FQNNGV. The V end lost 1 base, the J end lost 2 bases, and 6 bases lay between the germline ends.